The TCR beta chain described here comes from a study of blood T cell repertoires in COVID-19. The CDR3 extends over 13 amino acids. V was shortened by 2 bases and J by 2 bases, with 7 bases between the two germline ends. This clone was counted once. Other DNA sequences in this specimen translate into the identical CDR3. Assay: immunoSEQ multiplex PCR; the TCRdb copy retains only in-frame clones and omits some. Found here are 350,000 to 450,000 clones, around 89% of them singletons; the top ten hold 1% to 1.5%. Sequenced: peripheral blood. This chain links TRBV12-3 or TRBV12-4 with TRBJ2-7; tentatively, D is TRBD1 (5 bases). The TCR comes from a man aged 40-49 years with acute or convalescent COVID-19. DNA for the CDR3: TGTGCCAGCAGTTTAAGCAGGGCCTACGAGCAGTACTTC. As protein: CASSLSRAYEQYF.